A single T cell receptor (beta chain) is shown here with its context. Its antigen is not identified. It was by quantitative 5'-RACE with molecular barcodes that TCR beta libraries were made. TCRdb called the 5' RACE reads again in MiXCR, with one record for every CDR3 protein. The repertoire holds about 450,000 distinct CDR3 sequences, with roughly 26% as singletons. Germline V gene data show CDR1 as SGHDT and CDR2 as YYEEEE. The CDR3 runs 14 residues. Deletions cut 4 bases from V and 5 bases from J, with 15 bases between. These data belong to a study of CD8 T cells in ankylosing spondylitis. Study-level points and caveats: What appeared characteristic of ankylosing spondylitis blood was a TCR beta motif of eight or nine highly homologous variants.

The sequencing sample was made of blood, either unsorted or a sorted T cell fraction (not recorded which). The chain is built from TRBV5-6 and TRBJ2-5; possible D gene TRBD2, 5 bases. The sequence derives from a male donor with ankylosing spondylitis. The CDR3, as DNA: TGTGCCAGCAGCGATTCCCTCCGAGGGGAGACCCAGTACTTC. Translation: CASSDSLRGETQYF.